This TCR beta chain appears in the sequencing data of a study of CD8 T cells in Susac syndrome. A remark on this clonotype: The target antigen is unknown.

The T cells that were sequenced for TCR beta were CD8+ and CD4+ cells from blood. Both CD4+ and CD8+ T cells were negatively isolated, and TEMRA cells underwent FACS enrichment. An amount of RNA that ranged from 0.5 to 1 ug was reverse transcribed with random hexamers. Amplification of the TCR beta CDR3 was carried out by immunoSEQ multiplex PCR, which spanned a total of 54 Vbeta and 13 Jbeta segments. One entry per CDR3 protein, called by TCRdb with MiXCR from the immunoSEQ multiplex PCR reads. This table has some 47,000 distinct CDR3 sequences, nearly 95% appearing once. Overall study findings and caveats: As acknowledged by the study, its TCR sequencing and HLA analysis included a relatively small number of individuals.

The source material was CD8+ T cells from PBMCs. This receptor was identified in a human donor in good health.

Written as DNA, the CDR3 is TGTGCCAGCAGCGTAGTAAGCACTAGCGGGAGGACCACCGGGGAGCTGTTTTTT. Protein: CASSVVSTSGRTTGELFF. V gene TRBV9 combines with J gene TRBJ2-2; 12 positions agree with TRBD2. V shed 0 bases, J shed 4 bases, and the junction held 7 bases outside the gene matches. The CDR3 is 18 amino acids. Germline CDR1 is SGDLS and CDR2 is YYNGEE. Variable domain in full (rest from reference TRBV9 and TRBJ2-2): DSGVTQTPKHLITATGQRVTLRCSPRSGDLSVYWYQQSLDQGLQFLIQYYNGEERAKGNILERFSAQQFPDLHSELNLSSLELGDSALYFCASSVVSTSGRTTGELFFGEGSRLTVL.